This T cell receptor beta chain originates from a study of beta chain features in type 1 diabetes. Study-wide findings and caveats: Type 1 diabetes patients had moderately but significantly shorter TCRB CDR3s in all four CD4+ subsets.

The CDR3 has 14 residues. The germline V gene has CDR1 SGDLS and CDR2 YYNGEE. Trimming at V came to 3 bases and at J to 4 bases, leaving 3 bases not matched to a gene. Remarks on this clone: Its antigen is undetermined.

Expressed TCRB transcripts were sequenced, since all the RNA that had been isolated was reverse transcribed. Sequenced by immunoSEQ multiplex PCR; TCRdb stores in-frame clones only, minus some. The data show over 200,000 clones, with about a tenth seen just once and over 0.015% held by the top ten. Sequencing input: naive CD4+ T cells from blood. The clonotype originates from a young man with type 1 diabetes. J is TRBJ2-7 and V is TRBV9; 11 bases match TRBD2. The CDR3 DNA reads as TGTGCCAGCAGCGCCGGACTAGCGGGTTACGAGCAGTACTTC. This encodes CASSAGLAGYEQYF. The whole variable domain, filled in from reference TRBV9 and TRBJ2-7, reads DSGVTQTPKHLITATGQRVTLRCSPRSGDLSVYWYQQSLDQGLQFLIQYYNGEERAKGNILERFSAQQFPDLHSELNLSSLELGDSALYFCASSAGLAGYEQYFGPGTRLTVT.